This T cell receptor beta chain was retrieved from a study of OX40 agonist ivuxolimab in advanced cancers. The wider study: Patients in dose escalation had liver, melanoma, kidney or head and neck cancers. Anti-PD-1, anti-PD-L1 or anti-CTLA-4 therapy given earlier was allowed, and around 40% had some.

CDR3 length: 13 residues. Germline V gene sequence: CDR1 KGHSH, CDR2 LQKENI. With 2 bases removed from V and 6 bases from J, the gap between germline ends came to 11 bases. Some clones are missing from TCRdb's copy, which holds only in-frame ones; the method was immunoSEQ multiplex PCR. The sample carries some 37,000 clones, roughly 84% recorded once. Sequenced here: CD4+ or CD8+ T cells sorted from blood, sampled in a trial of the OX40 agonist ivuxolimab. The chain uses TRBV18 and TRBJ2-7; possibly TRBD1 for D (5 bases). The receptor was isolated from an adult with an advanced solid tumor such as melanoma, head and neck, liver or kidney cancer. This CDR3 is CASSPSMTAEQYF. The CDR3 region has the DNA TGTGCCAGCTCACCATCCATGACAGCCGAGCAGTACTTC. Combining the CDR3 with reference TRBV18 and TRBJ2-7 gives the whole variable domain NAGVMQNPRHLVRRRGQEARLRCSPMKGHSHVYWYRQLPEEGLKFMVYLQKENIIDESGMPKERFSAEFPKEGPSILRIQQVVRGDSAAYFCASSPSMTAEQYFGPGTRLTVT.